This T cell receptor beta chain originates from a study of Graves' ophthalmopathy and Graves' hyperthyroidism. There are many counts of this clonotype. Scientists amplified the TCR beta CDR3 regions from RNA transcripts. Investigators did first-round RT-PCR with HTBI primers, then second-round multiplex PCR. Using its own MiXCR run on the multiplex PCR reads, TCRdb lists one record per CDR3 protein. The sample holds just over 400,000 distinct CDR3 sequences; under 25% are singletons and the top ten take roughly 3%. V shed 6 bases, J shed 7 bases, and the junction held 6 bases outside the gene matches. The CDR3 consists of 13 residues. CDR1 is DFQATT, CDR2 SNEGSKA, per germline (reference sequence). Hyperthyroidism was new, under 2 months, in patients aged 18 to 65. Certain patients, namely those with other autoimmune diseases, uncontrolled infections, pregnancy or lactation, were excluded. Out of around 10 ml of fresh peripheral blood, PBMCs were obtained.

This chain links TRBV20-1 with TRBJ2-2, with 9 positions matching TRBD1. The material sequenced was peripheral blood. This clonotype originated in a woman under 30 with stable Graves' hyperthyroidism. For the CDR3, the DNA is TGCAGTGCGACAGGGGGGAATGTCGGGGAGCTGTTTTTT. It specifies CSATGGNVGELFF.